Included here is one T cell receptor (beta chain) sequence, with context. Measured with immunoSEQ multiplex PCR; TCRdb has only the in-frame clones, and not every one. The sample has some 140,000 clones; approximately 84% are singletons. The V end lost 10 bases, the J end lost 8 bases, and 18 bases lay between the germline ends. The CDR3 sequence is 14 residues long. Germline lookup yields CDR1 SNHLY and CDR2 FYNNEI. The sample belongs to a study of blood T cell repertoires in COVID-19. The sequence derives from an elderly woman with acute or convalescent COVID-19. The chain joins TRBV2 to TRBJ1-6, with D possibly TRBD1 on 5 matching bases. The specimen sequenced was peripheral blood. DNA of the CDR3: TGTGCCACCGCCACGGAGCAGGGATATTCACCCCTCCACTTT. This translates into CATATEQGYSPLHF.